This T cell receptor (beta chain) derives from a study of CXCR3-negative and CXCR3-positive naive CD8 T cells. Study conclusions and caveats: CXCR3-negative naive cells had less hydrophobic TRB CDR3s than did CXCR3-positive naive cells.

About this clonotype itself: The antigen remains undetermined.

The method, 5' RACE with UMI labels, was used to prepare the TRB cDNA libraries. TCRdb reanalyzed the 5' RACE reads, giving one entry per CDR3 protein sequence and no DNA. Recorded here are under 85,000 distinct CDR3 sequences; the top ten clones represent roughly 0.74%. This CDR3 is built from 15 residues. Germline lookup yields CDR1 MNHEY and CDR2 SMNVEV (reference sequence). This TCR was recovered from a human donor in good health. Some clones in this sample may be carry-over from other donors' samples. The sample comprised naive CXCR3+ CD8+ T cells from blood. Sample subset: CD45RO-CCR7+CD27+CD95- naive CD8+ T cells expressing CXCR3 (TNR3+). V usage is TRBV27 and J usage is TRBJ2-7; TCRdb names TRBD1, which stays unverified in the absence of DNA. CDR3 in amino acids: CASSLSYPGTYEQYF.